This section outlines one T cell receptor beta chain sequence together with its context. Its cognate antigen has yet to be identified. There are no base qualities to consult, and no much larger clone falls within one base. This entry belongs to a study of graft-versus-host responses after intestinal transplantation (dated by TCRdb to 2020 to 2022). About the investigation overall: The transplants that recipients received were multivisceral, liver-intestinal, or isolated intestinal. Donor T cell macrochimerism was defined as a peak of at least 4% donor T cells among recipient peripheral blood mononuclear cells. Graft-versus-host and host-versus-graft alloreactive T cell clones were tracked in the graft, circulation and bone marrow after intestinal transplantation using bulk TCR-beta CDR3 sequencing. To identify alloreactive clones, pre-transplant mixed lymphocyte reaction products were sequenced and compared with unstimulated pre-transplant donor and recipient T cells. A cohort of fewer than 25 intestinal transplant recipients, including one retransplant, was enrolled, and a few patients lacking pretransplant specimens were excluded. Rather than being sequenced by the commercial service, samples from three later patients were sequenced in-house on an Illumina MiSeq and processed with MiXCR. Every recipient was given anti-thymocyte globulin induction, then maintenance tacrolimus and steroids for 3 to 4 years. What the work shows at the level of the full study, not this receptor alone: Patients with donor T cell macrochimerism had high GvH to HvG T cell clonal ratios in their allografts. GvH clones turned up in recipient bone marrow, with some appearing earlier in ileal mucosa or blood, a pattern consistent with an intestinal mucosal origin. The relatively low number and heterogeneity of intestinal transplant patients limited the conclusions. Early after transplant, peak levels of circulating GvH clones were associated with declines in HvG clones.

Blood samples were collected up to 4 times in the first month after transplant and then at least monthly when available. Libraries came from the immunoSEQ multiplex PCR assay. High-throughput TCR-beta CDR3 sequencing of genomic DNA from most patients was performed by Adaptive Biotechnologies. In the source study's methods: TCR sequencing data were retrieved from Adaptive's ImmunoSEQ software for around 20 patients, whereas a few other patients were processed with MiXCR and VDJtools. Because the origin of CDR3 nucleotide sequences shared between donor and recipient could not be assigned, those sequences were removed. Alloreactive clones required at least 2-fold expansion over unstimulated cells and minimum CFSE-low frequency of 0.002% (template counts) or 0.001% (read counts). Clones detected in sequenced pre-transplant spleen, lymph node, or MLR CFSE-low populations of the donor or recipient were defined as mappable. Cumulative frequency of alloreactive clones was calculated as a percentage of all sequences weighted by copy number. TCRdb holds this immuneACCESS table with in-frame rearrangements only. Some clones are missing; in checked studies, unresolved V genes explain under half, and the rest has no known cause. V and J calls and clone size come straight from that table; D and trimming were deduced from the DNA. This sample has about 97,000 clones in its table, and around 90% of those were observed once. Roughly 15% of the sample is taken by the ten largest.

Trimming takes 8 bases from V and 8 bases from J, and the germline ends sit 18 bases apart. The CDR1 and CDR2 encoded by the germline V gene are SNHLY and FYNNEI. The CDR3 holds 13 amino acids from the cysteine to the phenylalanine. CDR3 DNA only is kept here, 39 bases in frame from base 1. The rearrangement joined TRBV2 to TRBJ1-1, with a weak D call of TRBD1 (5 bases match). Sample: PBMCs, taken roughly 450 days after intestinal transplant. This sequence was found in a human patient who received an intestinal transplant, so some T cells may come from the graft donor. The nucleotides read TGTGCCAGCTTGGGGCGGCTGCCATCCGAAGCTTTCTTT. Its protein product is CASLGRLPSEAFF. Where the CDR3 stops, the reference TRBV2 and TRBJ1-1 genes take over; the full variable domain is EPEVTQTPSHQVTQMGQEVILRCVPISNHLYFYWYRQILGQKVEFLVSFYNNEISEKSEIFDDQFSVERPDGSNFTLKIRSTKLEDSAMYFCASLGRLPSEAFFGQGTRLTVV.